The 27 T cell receptor beta chains below come from one sample, sequenced in a study of a mutant IDH1 vaccine in newly diagnosed glioma. The sample's time point: week 23, last vaccination. The content of each vaccine dose was 300 ug of mutant IDH1 20-mer peptide, and topical imiquimod accompanied it. Their antigen targets remain unknown. The protocol was immunoSEQ multiplex PCR, while the TCRdb copy is restricted to in-frame clones and leaves out a portion. The sample has under 50,000 clones; 91% are singletons. The specimen comprised PBMCs, sampled from a glioma patient whose treatment included an IDH1 peptide vaccine. The receptors here all came from a middle-aged man with glioma.

This chain connects TRBV27 to TRBJ1-2, with TRBD1 matching over 10 bases. The germline V gene encodes CDR1 MNHEY and CDR2 SMNVEV (reference sequence). This CDR3 has 17 amino acids. V lost 6 bases to trimming and J lost 0 bases; unmatched junction nucleotides: 10. The DNA for the CDR3 is TGTGCCAGCAGCGACGGGGACAGGGGCCTTGCTAACTATGGCTACACCTTC. Its translation is CASSDGDRGLANYGYTF.

This chain uses TRBV9 with TRBJ2-1; 7 bases are a match to TRBD2. This CDR3 contains 16 residues. The V and J ends lost 2 bases and 1 base, in that order; junction bases with no gene match: 6. Germline CDR1 is SGDLS and CDR2 is YYNGEE. The CDR3 protein is CASSVTVGRSYNEQFF. For the CDR3, the DNA is TGTGCCAGCAGCGTTACCGTCGGGAGGTCCTACAATGAGCAGTTCTTC.

The V and J genes are TRBV18 and TRBJ2-5; D gene unclear. V was cut by 3 bases and J by 4 bases, with 9 bases left in between. This CDR3 is 13 amino acids long. Per germline, CDR1 KGHSH and CDR2 LQKENI. CDR3 DNA: TGTGCCAGCTCACCCCCCCCCGGAGAGACCCAGTACTTC. Translating gives CASSPPPGETQYF.

The chain is built from TRBV15 and TRBJ1-4; no clear D. Between the trimmed V and J ends, which lost 1 base and 4 bases, there was a span of 7 bases. Germline V gene lookup returns CDR1 LNHNV and CDR2 YYDKDF (reference sequence). This CDR3 is built from 14 residues. CDR3 sequence reads: CATSRAVNNEKLFF. The CDR3 bases are TGTGCCACCAGCAGAGCGGTGAATAATGAAAAACTGTTTTTT.

The genes are TRBV10-3 and TRBJ2-7; TRBD2 agrees at 15 bases. The germline V gene encodes CDR1 ENHRY and CDR2 SYGVKD. Unmatched junction bases numbered 13, after V lost 3 bases and J lost 4 bases. The CDR3 covers 19 residues. CDR3 nucleotide sequence: TGTGCCATCAGTGACCCCGGGACTAGCGGGAGGACCTCCTTATACGAGCAGTACTTC. It is translated as CAISDPGTSGRTSLYEQYF.

This sequence joins TRBV5-4 and TRBJ2-7; no reliable D call. The germline V and J ends were trimmed by 7 bases and 3 bases, with 14 bases remaining between them. The length of the CDR3 is 13 residues. The V gene's germline CDR1 is SGHNT and CDR2 YYREEE (reference sequence). The CDR3 nucleotides are TGTGCCAGCGGTGCAGGACCCCACTACGAGCAGTACTTC. Its translation is CASGAGPHYEQYF.

The CDR3 region is CASSLGRDFNEQFF. In nucleotides, the CDR3 is TGCGCCAGCAGCTTGGGTAGGGACTTTAATGAGCAGTTCTTC. The genes are TRBV5-1 and TRBJ2-1, with D perhaps TRBD2 (6 bases). Germline CDR1 reads SGHRS; CDR2 reads YFSETQ. The CDR3 totals 14 residues. Trimming left V 0 bases short and J 7 bases short, with 11 bases between.

For the CDR3, the DNA is TGTGCCAGCAGTGAGGGTGGGGGGCGAGCCGGGGAGCTGTTTTTT. It specifies CASSEGGGRAGELFF. V gene TRBV2 combines with J gene TRBJ2-2; D is perhaps TRBD1 or TRBD2 (6 bases each). Trimming took 3 bases from V and 6 from J, leaving 14 bases between them. The germline V gene encodes CDR1 SNHLY and CDR2 FYNNEI. The CDR3 covers 15 residues.

V gene TRBV11-2 combines with J gene TRBJ1-4, with 12 bases identical to TRBD1. This CDR3 has 18 amino acids. The J segment lost 6 bases and the V segment lost 4 bases, leaving 12 bases of the junction unmatched. CDR1 and CDR2 (germline): SGHAT, FQNNGV. This CDR3 reads CASSSRLGQGAKDEKLFF. CDR3 nucleotides: TGTGCCAGCAGCTCCCGACTGGGACAGGGGGCGAAGGATGAAAAACTGTTTTTT.

The rearrangement joins TRBV30 to TRBJ2-5; 7 nucleotides align to TRBD1. The J call may be mistaken, given a closer DNA end match to TRBJ2-7. The CDR3 contains 15 residues. Germline CDR1 is GTSNPN and CDR2 is SVGIG (reference sequence). CDR3 DNA sequence: TGTGCCTGGAAGAATTATCCGACAGGGTCCAACGAGCAGTACTTC. Its translation is CAWKNYPTGSNEQYF.

This chain connects TRBV28 to TRBJ1-2; TRBD1 aligns across 7 bases. CDR1 and CDR2 (germline): MDHEN, SYDVKM. Trimming cost V 4 bases and J 4 bases; bases outside gene matches: 6. This CDR3 is 14 amino acids long. CDR3 bases: TGTGCCAGCAGTTCAGGCGGGACAGCCTATGGCTACACCTTC. This codes for CASSSGGTAYGYTF.

The chain carries TRBV29-1 and TRBJ2-2, with D uncertain. V lost 3 bases and J lost 0, with 8 bases in between. The germline gives CDR1 SQVTM, CDR2 ANQGSEA. CDR3 length equals 14 residues. The CDR3 loop reads CSVEASANTGELFF. As DNA, the CDR3 is TGCAGCGTTGAGGCTAGTGCGAACACCGGGGAGCTGTTTTTT.

The chain carries TRBV4-1 and TRBJ1-2, with 7 bases lining up with TRBD1. V lost 4 bases and J lost 4; bases outside the gene matches: 9. The germline V gene has CDR1 MGHRA and CDR2 YSYEKL. The CDR3 loop spans 15 amino acids. The DNA for the CDR3 is TGCGCCAGCAGCCCTCTAGGACAGGTGACCTATGGCTACACCTTC. Residues: CASSPLGQVTYGYTF.

This chain joins TRBV5-5 and TRBJ1-1; D may be TRBD1 (5 bases). The CDR3 loop spans 14 amino acids. CDR1 is SGHKS and CDR2 is YYEKEE in the germline V gene (reference sequence). The V and J ends lost 0 bases and 8 bases respectively, with 14 bases between them. This chain's CDR3 is CASSLGGWTEEAFF. The CDR3 bases are TGTGCCAGCAGCTTGGGGGGGTGGACGGAAGAAGCTTTCTTT.

This clone was counted only a few times. This chain uses TRBV10-2 with TRBJ1-5; tentative D call: TRBD1 (5 bases). The CDR3 has 13 residues. V lost 6 bases and J lost 4, with 10 bases in between. Germline-derived CDR1 and CDR2 are WSHSY and SAAADI. The CDR3 protein is CASRVTENQPQHF. In DNA, the CDR3 is TGCGCCAGCAGGGTGACAGAGAATCAGCCCCAGCATTTT.

The CDR3: CASSDQTGISNQPQHF. The CDR3 nucleotides read TGTGCCAGCAGCGATCAAACAGGGATTTCTAATCAGCCCCAGCATTTT. The chain uses TRBV11-2 and TRBJ1-5, with D possibly matching TRBD1 (6 bases). The germline CDR1 and CDR2 sequences are SGHAT and FQNNGV. V gave up 5 bases and J gave up 4 bases, with 18 bases separating them. The CDR3 extends over 16 amino acids.

The rearrangement joins TRBV9 to TRBJ2-3; 7 bases fit TRBD1. V dropped 6 bases and J dropped 2; count of bases not matched to a gene: 9. This CDR3 comprises 15 residues. From germline, CDR1 is SGDLS and CDR2 YYNGEE. CDR3 sequence: CASNRRQGDTDTQYF. CDR3 sequence (DNA): TGTGCCAGCAATCGAAGACAGGGTGACACAGATACGCAGTATTTT.

This sequence joins TRBV5-5 and TRBJ1-2; D is uncertain. The V and J ends lost 5 bases and 0 bases respectively, with 14 bases between them. The CDR3 length is 15 residues. CDR1 and CDR2 from the germline V gene are SGHKS and YYEKEE (reference sequence). Here the CDR3 reads CASSPLGPPNYGYTF. The CDR3 DNA reads TGTGCCAGCAGTCCCCTAGGCCCTCCTAACTATGGCTACACCTTC.

The V gene is TRBV5-1, the J gene TRBJ1-3, with D possibly being TRBD1 (6 bases). Trimming took off 4 bases at V and 1 base at J, with 9 bases between the two ends. Germline V gene data show CDR1 as SGHRS and CDR2 as YFSETQ. The CDR3 loop spans 14 amino acids. The CDR3: CASSEQGSGNTIYF. The CDR3 DNA reads TGCGCCAGCAGCGAACAGGGATCTGGAAACACCATATATTTT. The entire variable domain, with the rest obtained from reference TRBV5-1 and TRBJ1-3, is as follows: KAGVTQTPRYLIKTRGQQVTLSCSPISGHRSVSWYQQTPGQGLQFLFEYFSETQRNKGNFPGRFSGRQFSNSRSEMNVSTLELGDSALYLCASSEQGSGNTIYFGEGSWLTVV.

The genes are TRBV13 and TRBJ2-1, with 8 bases identical to TRBD1. Per the germline V gene, CDR1 is PRHDT and CDR2 is FYEKMQ (reference sequence). The CDR3 extends over 16 amino acids. The V gene end was trimmed by 4 bases and the J gene end by 2 bases; junction bases not matched to a gene: 7. The CDR3 loop reads CASSSEAGGAYNEQFF. The DNA for the CDR3 is TGTGCCAGCAGCTCAGAGGCAGGGGGCGCCTACAATGAGCAGTTCTTC.

The rearrangement uses TRBV5-6 and TRBJ1-2, with TRBD1 as a possible D gene (5 bases). CDR3 length: 14 residues. V was shortened by 0 bases and J by 8 bases, with 14 bases between the two germline ends. Germline-derived CDR1 and CDR2 are SGHDT and YYEEEE. Written as DNA, the CDR3 is TGTGCCAGCAGCTTGGAGACGACAGCGCCGGGCTACACCTTC. This codes for CASSLETTAPGYTF.

This clone was seen only a few times. This chain uses TRBV28 with TRBJ1-2, with 7 bases aligning to TRBD1. This CDR3 region has 14 residues. J was trimmed by 5 bases and V by 5 bases; bases with no gene match: 8. CDR1 is MDHEN and CDR2 is SYDVKM in the germline V gene. The CDR3 DNA is TGTGCCAGCAGTCACAGGGGCCGGGGGTATGGCTACACCTTC. Amino acid sequence: CASSHRGRGYGYTF.

The rearrangement links TRBV10-1 to TRBJ2-7; a weak D match, TRBD2 (5 bases). Germline lookup yields CDR1 WNHNN and CDR2 SYGVQD (reference sequence). The length of the CDR3 is 16 residues. The V end lost 3 bases, the J end lost 9 bases, and 24 bases lay between the germline ends. In DNA form, the CDR3 reads TGCGCCAGCAGTGACGGTTCGAGGGAAAGCGGAATGTGGCAGTACTTC. Translation: CASSDGSRESGMWQYF.

The chain links TRBV15 to TRBJ2-4, with 10 bases lining up with TRBD1. The germline CDR1 and CDR2 sequences are LNHNV and YYDKDF (reference sequence). The CDR3 length is 13 residues. With V trimmed by 6 bases and J by 8 bases, 4 bases remained unmatched. The CDR3 bases are TGTGCCACCAGAGTCGACAGGGGGCACATTCAGTACTTC. This gives the protein CATRVDRGHIQYF.

The rearrangement joins TRBV27 to TRBJ2-1; 7 bases fit TRBD1. Germline V CDR1 and CDR2: MNHEY, SMNVEV (reference sequence). The CDR3 covers 16 residues. The V segment lost 7 bases and the J segment 0 bases; nucleotides outside the gene matches: 9. The CDR3 DNA sequence: TGTGCCAGCAATTCACAGGGGTCGAGCTCCTACAATGAGCAGTTCTTC. Its protein is CASNSQGSSSYNEQFF.

This chain joins TRBV4-3 and TRBJ2-5; TRBD2 aligns across 7 bases. Trimming removed 1 base from V and 1 base from J; junction bases left unmatched: 9. This CDR3 is 17 amino acids long. Germline lookup yields CDR1 LGHNA and CDR2 YSLEER. CDR3 loop: CASSQGGGGYSQETQYF. The CDR3 DNA reads TGCGCCAGCAGCCAAGGTGGGGGGGGTTATTCCCAAGAGACCCAGTACTTC.

This chain links TRBV5-1 with TRBJ1-2, with TRBD1 matching 7 bases. The CDR3 covers 14 residues. V trimming: 0 bases; J trimming: 4 bases; junction bases outside the gene matches: 3. Germline-derived CDR1 and CDR2 are SGHRS and YFSETQ. For the CDR3, the DNA is TGCGCCAGCAGCTTGGCGTGGGACAGCTATGGCTACACCTTC. This encodes CASSLAWDSYGYTF.